This TCR beta chain stems from a study of T-cell reconstitution after alpha-beta-depleted transplantation in children. This clonotype was picked up a small number of times. Germline assignment: CDR1 LGHNA and CDR2 YNFKEQ. There are 15 residues in the CDR3. V gave up 0 bases and J gave up 1 base, with 9 bases separating them. Unique molecular identifiers were incorporated during preparation of the TCRbeta library. Each CDR3 protein gets one entry after TCRdb re-called the PCR reads with MiXCR. The table lists some 400,000 distinct CDR3 sequences, roughly 20% of them singletons. V usage is TRBV4-2 and J usage is TRBJ2-5; D not resolved. The input for sequencing was PBMCs from the stem cell graft donor, taken from the stem cell graft. This sequence was found in a human donor who donated a stem cell graft to a child with acute myeloid leukemia. CDR3 sequence (DNA): TGTGCCAGCAGCCAAGACTCGAGCCCCCAAGAGACCCAGTACTTC. Amino acid sequence: CASSQDSSPQETQYF.